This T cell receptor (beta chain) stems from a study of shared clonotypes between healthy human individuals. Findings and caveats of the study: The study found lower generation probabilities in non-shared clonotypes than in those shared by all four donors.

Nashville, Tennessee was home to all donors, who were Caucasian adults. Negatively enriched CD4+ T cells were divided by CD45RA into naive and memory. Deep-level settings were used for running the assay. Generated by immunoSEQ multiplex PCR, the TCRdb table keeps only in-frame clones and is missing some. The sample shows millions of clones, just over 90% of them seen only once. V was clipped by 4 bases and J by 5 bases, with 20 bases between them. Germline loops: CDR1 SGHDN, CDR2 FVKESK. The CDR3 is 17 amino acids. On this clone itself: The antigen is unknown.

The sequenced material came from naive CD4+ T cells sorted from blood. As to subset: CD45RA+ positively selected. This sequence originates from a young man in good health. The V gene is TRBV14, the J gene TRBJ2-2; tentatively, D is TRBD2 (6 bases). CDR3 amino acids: CASSRGFLGLTTGELFF. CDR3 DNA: TGTGCCAGCAGCCGTGGTTTCTTGGGACTCACTACCGGGGAGCTGTTTTTT.